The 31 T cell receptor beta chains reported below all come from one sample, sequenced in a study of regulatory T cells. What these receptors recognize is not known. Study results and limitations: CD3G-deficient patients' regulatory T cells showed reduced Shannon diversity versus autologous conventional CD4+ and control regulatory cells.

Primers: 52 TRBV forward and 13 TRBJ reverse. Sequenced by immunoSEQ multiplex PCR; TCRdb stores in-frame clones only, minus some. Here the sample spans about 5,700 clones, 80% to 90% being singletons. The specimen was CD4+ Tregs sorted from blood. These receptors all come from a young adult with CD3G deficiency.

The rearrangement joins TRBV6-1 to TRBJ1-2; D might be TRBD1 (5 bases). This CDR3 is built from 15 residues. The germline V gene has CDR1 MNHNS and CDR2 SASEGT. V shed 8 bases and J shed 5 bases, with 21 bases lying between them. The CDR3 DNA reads TGTGCCAGCGGACAAGGACGGAACCCTTCTTATGGCTACACCTTC. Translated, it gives CASGQGRNPSYGYTF.

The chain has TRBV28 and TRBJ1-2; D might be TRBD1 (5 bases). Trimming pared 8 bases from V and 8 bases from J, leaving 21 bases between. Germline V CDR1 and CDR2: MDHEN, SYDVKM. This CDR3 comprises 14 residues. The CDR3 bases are TGTGCCAGCGCGCCGGGCAGGGCGCGGGGCGGCTACACCTTC. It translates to CASAPGRARGGYTF.

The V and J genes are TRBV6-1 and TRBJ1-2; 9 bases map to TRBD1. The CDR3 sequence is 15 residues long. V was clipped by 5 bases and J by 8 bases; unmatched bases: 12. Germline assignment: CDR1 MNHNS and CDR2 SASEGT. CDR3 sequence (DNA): TGTGCCAGCAGTCTTCCGGGACAGGGATCAGGAGGCTACACCTTC. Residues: CASSLPGQGSGGYTF.

CDR3 bases: TGTGCCAGCAGCCGTGGGACTCTTGAGCAGTTCTTC. Amino acid sequence: CASSRGTLEQFF. The J gene is TRBJ2-1, the V gene TRBV7-9; D might be TRBD2 (6 bases). The CDR3 is made up of 12 amino acids. Trimming pared 5 bases from V and 9 bases from J, leaving 11 bases between. Germline values: CDR1 SEHNR, CDR2 FQNEAQ (reference sequence).

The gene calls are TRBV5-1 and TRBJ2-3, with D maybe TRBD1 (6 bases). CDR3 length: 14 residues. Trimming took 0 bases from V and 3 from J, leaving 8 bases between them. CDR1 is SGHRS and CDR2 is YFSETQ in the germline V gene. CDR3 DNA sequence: TGCGCCAGCAGCTTGGGCAGGGGAACAGATACGCAGTATTTT. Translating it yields CASSLGRGTDTQYF. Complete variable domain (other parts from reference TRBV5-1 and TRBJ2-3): KAGVTQTPRYLIKTRGQQVTLSCSPISGHRSVSWYQQTPGQGLQFLFEYFSETQRNKGNFPGRFSGRQFSNSRSEMNVSTLELGDSALYLCASSLGRGTDTQYFGPGTRLTVL.

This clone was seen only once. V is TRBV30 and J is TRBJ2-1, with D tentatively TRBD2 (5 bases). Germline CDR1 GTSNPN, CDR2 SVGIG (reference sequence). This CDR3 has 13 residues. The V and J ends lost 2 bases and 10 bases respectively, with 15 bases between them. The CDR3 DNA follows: TGTGCCTGGAGTCCCGAACTAGAGAGCGAGCAGTTCTTC. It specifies CAWSPELESEQFF.

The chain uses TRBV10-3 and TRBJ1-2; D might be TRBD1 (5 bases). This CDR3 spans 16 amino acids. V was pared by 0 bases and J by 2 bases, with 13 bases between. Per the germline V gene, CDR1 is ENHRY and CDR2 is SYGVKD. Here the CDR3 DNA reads TGTGCCATCAGTGAGTCGCCCGGGGCGGGAAACTATGGCTACACCTTC. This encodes CAISESPGAGNYGYTF.

CDR3 coding DNA: TGTGCCATCAGTGATGGCGGCCACGAGCAGTACTTC. The encoded protein is CAISDGGHEQYF. V and J are TRBV10-3 and TRBJ2-7; D unresolved. The CDR3 is made up of 12 amino acids. Germline V gene data show CDR1 as ENHRY and CDR2 as SYGVKD. The germline V and J ends were trimmed by 3 bases and 5 bases, with 8 bases remaining between them.

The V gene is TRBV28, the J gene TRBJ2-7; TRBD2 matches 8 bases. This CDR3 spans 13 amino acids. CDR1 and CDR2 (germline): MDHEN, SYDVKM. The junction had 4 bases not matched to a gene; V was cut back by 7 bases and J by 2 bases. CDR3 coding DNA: TGTGCCAGCAATGGCGGGAGGACCTACGAGCAGTACTTC. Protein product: CASNGGRTYEQYF.

The CDR3 nucleotides are TGTGCCAGCGCTACGGGGGGCCAATGCATCAAGCAGTACTTC. This codes for CASATGGQCIKQYF. This chain joins TRBV13 and TRBJ2-7; TRBD2 might be the D (7 bases). The V gene's germline CDR1 is PRHDT and CDR2 FYEKMQ (reference sequence). V gave up 8 bases and J gave up 8 bases, with 22 bases separating them. This CDR3 contains 14 residues.

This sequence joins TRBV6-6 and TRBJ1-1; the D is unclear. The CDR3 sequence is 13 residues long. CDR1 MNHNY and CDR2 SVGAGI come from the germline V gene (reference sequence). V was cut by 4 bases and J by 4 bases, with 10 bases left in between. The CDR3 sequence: CASSLVTGTEAFF. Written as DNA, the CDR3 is TGTGCCAGCAGTTTGGTGACGGGCACTGAAGCTTTCTTT.

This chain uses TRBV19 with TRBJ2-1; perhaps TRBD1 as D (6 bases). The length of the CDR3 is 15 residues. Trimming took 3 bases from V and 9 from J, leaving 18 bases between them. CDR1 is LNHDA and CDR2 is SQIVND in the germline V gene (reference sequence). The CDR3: CASSIWAQGRSEQFF. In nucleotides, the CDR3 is TGTGCCAGTAGTATCTGGGCACAGGGAAGGAGTGAGCAGTTCTTC. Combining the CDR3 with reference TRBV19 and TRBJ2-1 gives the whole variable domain DGGITQSPKYLFRKEGQNVTLSCEQNLNHDAMYWYRQDPGQGLRLIYYSQIVNDFQKGDIAEGYSVSREKKESFPLTVTSAQKNPTAFYLCASSIWAQGRSEQFFGPGTRLTVL.

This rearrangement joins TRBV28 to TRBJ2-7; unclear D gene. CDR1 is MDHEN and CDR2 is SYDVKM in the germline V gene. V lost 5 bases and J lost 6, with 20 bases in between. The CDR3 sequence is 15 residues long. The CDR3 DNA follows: TGTGCCAGCAGTAATCCCGCCTTTCGGGCACGCGAGCAGTACTTC. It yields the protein CASSNPAFRAREQYF.

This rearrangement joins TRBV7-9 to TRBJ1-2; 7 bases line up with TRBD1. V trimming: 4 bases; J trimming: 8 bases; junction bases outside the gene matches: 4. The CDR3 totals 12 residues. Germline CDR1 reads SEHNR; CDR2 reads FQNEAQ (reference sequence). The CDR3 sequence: CASSSTGLGYTF. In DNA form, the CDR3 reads TGTGCCAGCAGCTCGACAGGGCTGGGCTACACCTTC.

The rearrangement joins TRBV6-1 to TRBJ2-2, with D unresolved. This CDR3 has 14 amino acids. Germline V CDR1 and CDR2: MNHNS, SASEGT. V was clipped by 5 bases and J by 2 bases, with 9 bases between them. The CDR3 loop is CASSLASNTGELFF. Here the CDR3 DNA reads TGTGCCAGCAGTTTGGCATCCAACACCGGGGAGCTGTTTTTT.

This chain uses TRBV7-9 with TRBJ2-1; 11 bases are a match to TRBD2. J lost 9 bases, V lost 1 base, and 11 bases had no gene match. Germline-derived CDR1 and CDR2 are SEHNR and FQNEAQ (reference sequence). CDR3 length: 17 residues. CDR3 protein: CASSLGRGSGRAFEQFF. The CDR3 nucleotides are TGTGCCAGCAGCTTAGGTCGAGGTAGCGGGAGGGCCTTTGAGCAGTTCTTC. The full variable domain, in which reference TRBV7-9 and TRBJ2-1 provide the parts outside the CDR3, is DTGVSQNPRHKITKRGQNVTFRCDPISEHNRLYWYRQTLGQGPEFLTYFQNEAQLEKSRLLSDRFSAERPKGSFSTLEIQRTEQGDSAMYLCASSLGRGSGRAFEQFFGPGTRLTVL.

CDR3 region: CASSSGGTSGPKNEQFF. CDR3 nucleotides: TGCGCCAGCAGTTCGGGGGGGACTAGCGGACCGAAGAATGAGCAGTTCTTC. The chain has TRBV5-1 and TRBJ2-1; 11 nucleotides agree with TRBD2. The CDR3 spans 17 residues. V was pared by 5 bases and J by 7 bases, with 14 bases of the junction left unmatched. From germline, CDR1 is SGHRS and CDR2 YFSETQ.

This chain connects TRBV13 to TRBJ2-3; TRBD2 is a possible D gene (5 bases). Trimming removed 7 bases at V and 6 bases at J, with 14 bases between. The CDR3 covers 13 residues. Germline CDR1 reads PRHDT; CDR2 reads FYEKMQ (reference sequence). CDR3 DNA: TGTGCCAGCATCCCGGACTCCCGGGATACGCAGTATTTT. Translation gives CASIPDSRDTQYF.

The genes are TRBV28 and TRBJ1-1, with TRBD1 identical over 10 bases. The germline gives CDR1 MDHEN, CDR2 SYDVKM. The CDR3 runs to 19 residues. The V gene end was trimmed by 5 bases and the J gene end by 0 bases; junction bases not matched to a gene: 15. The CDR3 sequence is CASSPGQGLVTDLNTEAFF. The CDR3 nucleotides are TGTGCCAGCAGTCCGGGACAGGGGTTAGTTACGGACCTGAACACTGAAGCTTTCTTT. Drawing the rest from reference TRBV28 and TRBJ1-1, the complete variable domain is DVKVTQSSRYLVKRTGEKVFLECVQDMDHENMFWYRQDPGLGLRLIYFSYDVKMKEKGDIPEGYSVSREKKERFSLILESASTNQTSMYLCASSPGQGLVTDLNTEAFFGQGTRLTVV.

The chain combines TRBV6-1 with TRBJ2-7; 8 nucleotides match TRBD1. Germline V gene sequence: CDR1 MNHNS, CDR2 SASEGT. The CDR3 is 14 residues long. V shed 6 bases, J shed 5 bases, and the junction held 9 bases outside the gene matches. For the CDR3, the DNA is TGTGCCAGCAGGGAGGGAGCAGGGGGCCACGAGCAGTACTTC. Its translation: CASREGAGGHEQYF.

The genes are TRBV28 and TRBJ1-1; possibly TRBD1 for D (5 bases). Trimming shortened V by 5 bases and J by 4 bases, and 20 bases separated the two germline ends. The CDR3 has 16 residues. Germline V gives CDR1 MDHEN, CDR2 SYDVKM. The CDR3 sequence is CASSPTKRGWGTEAFF. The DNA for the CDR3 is TGTGCCAGCAGTCCCACGAAGAGGGGTTGGGGCACTGAAGCTTTCTTT.

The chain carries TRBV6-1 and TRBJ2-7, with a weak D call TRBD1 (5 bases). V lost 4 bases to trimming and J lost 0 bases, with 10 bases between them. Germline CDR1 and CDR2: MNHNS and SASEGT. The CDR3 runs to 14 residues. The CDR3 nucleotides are TGTGCCAGCAGTGTTGTGACAGTCTCCTACGAGCAGTACTTC. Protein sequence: CASSVVTVSYEQYF.

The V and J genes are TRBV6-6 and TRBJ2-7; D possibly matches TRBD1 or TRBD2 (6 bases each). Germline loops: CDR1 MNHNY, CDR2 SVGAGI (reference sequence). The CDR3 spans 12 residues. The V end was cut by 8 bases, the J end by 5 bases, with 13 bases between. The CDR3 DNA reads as TGTGCCAGCGGCACGGGGGCCCACGAGCAGTACTTC. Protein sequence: CASGTGAHEQYF.

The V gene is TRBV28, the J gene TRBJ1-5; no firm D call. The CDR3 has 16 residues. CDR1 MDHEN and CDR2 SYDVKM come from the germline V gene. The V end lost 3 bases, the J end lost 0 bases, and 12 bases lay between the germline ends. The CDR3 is CASSLVGLISNQPQHF. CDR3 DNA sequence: TGTGCCAGCAGTTTGGTAGGCCTGATTAGCAATCAGCCCCAGCATTTT. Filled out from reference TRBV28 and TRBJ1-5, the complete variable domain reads DVKVTQSSRYLVKRTGEKVFLECVQDMDHENMFWYRQDPGLGLRLIYFSYDVKMKEKGDIPEGYSVSREKKERFSLILESASTNQTSMYLCASSLVGLISNQPQHFGDGTRLSIL.

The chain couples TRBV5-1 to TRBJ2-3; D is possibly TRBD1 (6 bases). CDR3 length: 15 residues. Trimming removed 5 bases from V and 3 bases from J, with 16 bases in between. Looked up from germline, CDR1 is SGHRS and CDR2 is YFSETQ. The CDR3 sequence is CASRSQGFHTDTQYF. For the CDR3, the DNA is TGCGCCAGCAGATCGCAGGGGTTTCATACAGATACGCAGTATTTT.

For the CDR3, the DNA is TGCGCCAGCAGCTTGGGAGTAGGGGCAGGCTCCTACAATGAGCAGTTCTTC. Encoded protein: CASSLGVGAGSYNEQFF. J is TRBJ2-1 and V is TRBV5-1, with D perhaps TRBD1 (5 bases). Germline CDR1 is SGHRS and CDR2 is YFSETQ. Trimming stripped 0 bases from V and 0 bases from J, with 13 bases between. This CDR3 is 17 amino acids long. Variable domain in full (rest from reference TRBV5-1 and TRBJ2-1): KAGVTQTPRYLIKTRGQQVTLSCSPISGHRSVSWYQQTPGQGLQFLFEYFSETQRNKGNFPGRFSGRQFSNSRSEMNVSTLELGDSALYLCASSLGVGAGSYNEQFFGPGTRLTVL.

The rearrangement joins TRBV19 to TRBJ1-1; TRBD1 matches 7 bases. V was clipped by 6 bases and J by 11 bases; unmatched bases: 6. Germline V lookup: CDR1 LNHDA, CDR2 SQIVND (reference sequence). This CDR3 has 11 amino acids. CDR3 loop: CASRSGQSAFF. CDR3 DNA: TGTGCCAGTAGGTCGGGACAGTCGGCTTTCTTT.

The CDR3 DNA is TGCGCCAGCAGCCGTGGGGACCGGACGGAGCAAGAGACCCAGTACTTC. Translation: CASSRGDRTEQETQYF. V is TRBV5-1 and J is TRBJ2-5, with D perhaps matching TRBD1 or TRBD2 (5 bases each). The V and J ends lost 4 bases and 2 bases respectively, with 18 bases between them. Germline CDR1 is SGHRS and CDR2 is YFSETQ. CDR3 length: 16 amino acids. Using reference TRBV5-1 and TRBJ2-5 for the parts outside the CDR3, the full variable domain is KAGVTQTPRYLIKTRGQQVTLSCSPISGHRSVSWYQQTPGQGLQFLFEYFSETQRNKGNFPGRFSGRQFSNSRSEMNVSTLELGDSALYLCASSRGDRTEQETQYFGPGTRLLVL.

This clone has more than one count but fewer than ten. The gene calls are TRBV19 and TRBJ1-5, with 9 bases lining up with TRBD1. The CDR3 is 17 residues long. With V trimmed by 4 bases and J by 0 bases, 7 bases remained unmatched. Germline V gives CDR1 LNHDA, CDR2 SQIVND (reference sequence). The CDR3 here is CASSNRDRAYSNQPQHF. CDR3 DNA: TGTGCCAGTAGTAACCGGGACAGGGCTTATAGCAATCAGCCCCAGCATTTT.

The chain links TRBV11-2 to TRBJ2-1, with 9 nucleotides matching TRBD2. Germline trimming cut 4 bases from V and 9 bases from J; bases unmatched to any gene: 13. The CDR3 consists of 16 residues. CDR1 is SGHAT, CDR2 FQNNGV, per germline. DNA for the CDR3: TGTGCCAGCAGCTCCACCCGGCGGGGGGGCCTAGGTGAGCAGTTCTTC. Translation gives CASSSTRRGGLGEQFF.

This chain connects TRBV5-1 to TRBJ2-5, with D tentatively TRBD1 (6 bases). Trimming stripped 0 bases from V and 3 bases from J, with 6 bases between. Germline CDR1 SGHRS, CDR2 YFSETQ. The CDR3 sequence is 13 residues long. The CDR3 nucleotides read TGCGCCAGCAGCTTGGGGACAGAAGAGACCCAGTACTTC. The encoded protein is CASSLGTEETQYF.